Shown below are 15 T cell receptor beta chains from a single sample sequenced in a study of blood T cell repertoires in COVID-19. Assay used: immunoSEQ multiplex PCR; TCRdb lists only in-frame clones, some missing. This sample carries around 130,000 clones, less than 90% of them seen once, and the ten largest clones take about a sixth. The sample consisted of PBMCs or T cells enriched from blood (not recorded which). Receptors were obtained from a man aged 30 to 39 who had recovered from COVID-19.

This clone was picked up a small number of times. The rearrangement uses TRBV10-3 and TRBJ1-3; D perhaps matches TRBD1 (5 bases). Trimming took off 7 bases at V and 0 bases at J, with 16 bases between the two ends. CDR1 ENHRY and CDR2 SYGVKD come from the germline V gene. CDR3 size: 16 residues. The CDR3 region is CAITTGVQRSGNTIYF. The CDR3 coding sequence is TGTGCCATCACGACGGGGGTGCAGCGCTCTGGAAACACCATATATTTT.

The rearrangement links TRBV6-6 to TRBJ2-2; D is perhaps TRBD1 (6 bases). The germline V and J ends were trimmed by 2 bases and 0 bases, with 10 bases remaining between them. The V gene's germline CDR1 is MNHNY and CDR2 SVGAGI (reference sequence). The CDR3 contains 16 residues. The CDR3 here is CASSYVQGPNTGELFF. CDR3 in DNA: TGTGCCAGCAGTTACGTACAGGGCCCGAACACCGGGGAGCTGTTTTTT.

The genes are TRBV5-1 and TRBJ2-5; perhaps TRBD1 as D (6 bases). This CDR3 has 15 amino acids. Looked up from germline, CDR1 is SGHRS and CDR2 is YFSETQ. Deletions cut 0 bases from V and 0 bases from J, with 9 bases between. The DNA for the CDR3 is TGCGCCAGCAGCTTGGGGACAGACTACCAAGAGACCCAGTACTTC. Amino acids: CASSLGTDYQETQYF.

This clone was seen only once. The genes are TRBV24-1 and TRBJ2-3; no clear D. The CDR3 totals 13 residues. Germline loops: CDR1 KGHDR, CDR2 SFDVKD. V was pared by 7 bases and J by 3 bases, with 10 bases between. Here the CDR3 DNA reads TGTGCCACCAGCCAAGCGCTTACAGATACGCAGTATTTT. It yields the protein CATSQALTDTQYF.

This clone was observed a few times. The chain employs TRBV18 and TRBJ2-2; the D is unclear. The germline V gene encodes CDR1 KGHSH and CDR2 LQKENI. The CDR3 has 13 amino acids. V lost 1 base, J lost 5 bases, and 5 bases lay in between. The CDR3 sequence is CASSPLGTGELFF. The CDR3 DNA is TGTGCCAGCTCACCACTCGGTACCGGGGAGCTGTTTTTT.

The CDR3 DNA sequence: TGTGCCAGCAGGTCTCCTAGCGGGGGGCTCGCCGGGGAGCTGTTTTTT. Translated: CASRSPSGGLAGELFF. The chain links TRBV11-2 to TRBJ2-2; 11 bases are a match to TRBD2. Germline values: CDR1 SGHAT, CDR2 FQNNGV. The CDR3 is 16 amino acids. V was clipped by 6 bases and J by 6 bases; unmatched bases: 9.

This sequence joins TRBV19 and TRBJ1-2; 10 positions agree with TRBD1. Per the germline V gene, CDR1 is LNHDA and CDR2 is SQIVND (reference sequence). The CDR3 consists of 14 residues. V lost 6 bases and J lost 5; bases outside the gene matches: 6. CDR3 protein: CASRGTGEGYGYTF. Written as DNA, the CDR3 is TGTGCCAGTAGGGGGACAGGGGAGGGTTATGGCTACACCTTC.

V usage is TRBV5-1 and J usage is TRBJ1-2; possible D gene TRBD1, 5 bases. The length of the CDR3 is 13 residues. V lost 3 bases to trimming and J lost 5 bases, with 11 bases between them. CDR1 and CDR2 (germline): SGHRS, YFSETQ. The CDR3 DNA is TGCGCCAGCAGCTCGGGGGATTGGTATGGCTACACCTTC. This encodes CASSSGDWYGYTF.

The rearrangement links TRBV5-4 to TRBJ2-7, with D perhaps matching TRBD1 (6 bases). This CDR3 comprises 15 residues. Germline lookup yields CDR1 SGHNT and CDR2 YYREEE (reference sequence). Trimming took off 0 bases at V and 4 bases at J, with 14 bases between the two ends. CDR3 loop: CASSLDQGSFYEQYF. The CDR3, as DNA: TGTGCCAGCAGCTTGGACCAGGGGAGCTTTTACGAGCAGTACTTC.

The genes are TRBV5-1 and TRBJ2-5; TRBD1 matches 9 bases. The V segment lost 0 bases and the J segment 2 bases; nucleotides outside the gene matches: 5. This CDR3 has 16 amino acids. Looked up from germline, CDR1 is SGHRS and CDR2 is YFSETQ. The CDR3 DNA sequence: TGCGCCAGCAGCTTGGCTGACAGGGGGAGTCAAGAGACCCAGTACTTC. Its protein product is CASSLADRGSQETQYF.

The chain employs TRBV6-4 and TRBJ2-2, with TRBD2 identical over 9 bases. Trimming at V came to 3 bases and at J to 7 bases, leaving 9 bases not matched to a gene. The CDR3 is made up of 16 amino acids. CDR1 and CDR2 from the germline V gene are MRHNA and SNTAGT. The CDR3, as DNA: TGTGCCAGCAGTGAAGCGGGGGGTAGGCACGTCGGGGAGCTGTTTTTT. Its translation: CASSEAGGRHVGELFF.

The V and J genes are TRBV18 and TRBJ2-7, with TRBD1 matching 8 bases. The CDR3 sequence is 13 residues long. Germline V gives CDR1 KGHSH, CDR2 LQKENI. The V gene end was trimmed by 6 bases and the J gene end by 6 bases; junction bases not matched to a gene: 7. DNA of the CDR3: TGTGCCAGCTCCCCTGCGACAGGGGCCGAGCAGTACGTC. Its protein is CASSPATGAEQYV.

V and J are TRBV27 and TRBJ2-1; 7 nucleotides align to TRBD1. The J segment lost 9 bases and the V segment lost 10 bases, leaving 12 bases of the junction unmatched. The CDR3 spans 13 residues. Germline V gene sequence: CDR1 MNHEY, CDR2 SMNVEV (reference sequence). The CDR3 spells CATKMTGFGEQFF. As DNA, the CDR3 is TGTGCCACCAAGATGACAGGGTTTGGTGAGCAGTTCTTC.

This clone was counted once. Compared with germline, one end of the junction differs, possibly owing to a read error. The J gene is TRBJ1-1, the V gene TRBV19, with 11 positions matching TRBD1. CDR1 is LNHDA, CDR2 SQIVND, per germline (reference sequence). This CDR3 comprises 11 residues. This CDR3 reads CASKAGQGEIF. The CDR3 nucleotides are TGTGCCAGTAAGGCGGGACAGGGGGAGATCTTT.

The rearrangement links TRBV5-4 to TRBJ2-3, with 12 bases lining up with TRBD2. The CDR3 is 17 residues long. Per germline, CDR1 SGHNT and CDR2 YYREEE (reference sequence). The V segment lost 3 bases and the J segment 0 bases; nucleotides outside the gene matches: 5. The CDR3 here is CASSSTGTSGSTDTQYF. The DNA for the CDR3 is TGTGCCAGCAGCTCTACCGGGACTAGCGGGAGCACAGATACGCAGTATTTT.